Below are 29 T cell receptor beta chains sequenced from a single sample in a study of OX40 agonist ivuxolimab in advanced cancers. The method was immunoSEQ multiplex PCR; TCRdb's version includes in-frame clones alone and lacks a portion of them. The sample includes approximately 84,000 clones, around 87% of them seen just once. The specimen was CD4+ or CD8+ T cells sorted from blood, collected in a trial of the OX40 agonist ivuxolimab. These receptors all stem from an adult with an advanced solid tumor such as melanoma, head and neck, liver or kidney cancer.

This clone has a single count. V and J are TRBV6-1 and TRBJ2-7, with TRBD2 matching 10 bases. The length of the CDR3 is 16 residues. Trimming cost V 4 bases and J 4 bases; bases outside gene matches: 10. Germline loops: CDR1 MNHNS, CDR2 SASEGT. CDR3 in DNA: TGTGCCAGCAGTGCCTCATTAGCGGGGGGCTGGTACGAGCAGTACTTC. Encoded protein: CASSASLAGGWYEQYF.

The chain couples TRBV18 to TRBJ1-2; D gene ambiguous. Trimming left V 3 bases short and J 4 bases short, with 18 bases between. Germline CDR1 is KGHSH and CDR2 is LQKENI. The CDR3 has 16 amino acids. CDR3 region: CASSPVEPFESYGYTF. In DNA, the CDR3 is TGTGCCAGCTCACCGGTGGAGCCCTTTGAGAGCTATGGCTACACCTTC. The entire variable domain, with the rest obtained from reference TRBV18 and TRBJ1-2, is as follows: NAGVMQNPRHLVRRRGQEARLRCSPMKGHSHVYWYRQLPEEGLKFMVYLQKENIIDESGMPKERFSAEFPKEGPSILRIQQVVRGDSAAYFCASSPVEPFESYGYTFGSGTRLTVV.

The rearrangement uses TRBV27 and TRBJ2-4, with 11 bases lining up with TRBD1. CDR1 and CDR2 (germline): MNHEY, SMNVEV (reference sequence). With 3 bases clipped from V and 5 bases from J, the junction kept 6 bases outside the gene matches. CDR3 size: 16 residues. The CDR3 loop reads CASSFKGQGVQNIQYF. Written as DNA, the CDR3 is TGTGCCAGCAGTTTTAAGGGACAGGGGGTCCAAAACATTCAGTACTTC.

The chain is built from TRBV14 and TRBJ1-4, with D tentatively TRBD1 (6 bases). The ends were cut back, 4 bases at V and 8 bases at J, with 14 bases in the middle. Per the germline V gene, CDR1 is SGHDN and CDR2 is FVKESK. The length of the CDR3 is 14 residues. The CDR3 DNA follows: TGTGCCAGCAGCCCATTCCGGGACACGGAAAAACTGTTTTTT. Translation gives CASSPFRDTEKLFF.

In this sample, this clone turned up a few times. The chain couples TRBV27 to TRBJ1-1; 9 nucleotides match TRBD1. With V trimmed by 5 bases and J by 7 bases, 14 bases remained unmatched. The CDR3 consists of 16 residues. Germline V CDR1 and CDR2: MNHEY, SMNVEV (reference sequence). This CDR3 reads CASSMGQGSWSIEAFF. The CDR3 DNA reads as TGTGCCAGCAGTATGGGACAGGGCTCCTGGAGTATTGAAGCTTTCTTT.

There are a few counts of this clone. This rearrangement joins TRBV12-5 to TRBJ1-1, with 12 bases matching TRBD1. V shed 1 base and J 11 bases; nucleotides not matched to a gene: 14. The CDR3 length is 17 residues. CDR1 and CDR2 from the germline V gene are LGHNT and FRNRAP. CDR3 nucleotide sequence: TGTGCTAGTGGTTTGGCGTACACCGGGACAGGGGGCGAGAAGGCTTTCTTT. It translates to CASGLAYTGTGGEKAFF.

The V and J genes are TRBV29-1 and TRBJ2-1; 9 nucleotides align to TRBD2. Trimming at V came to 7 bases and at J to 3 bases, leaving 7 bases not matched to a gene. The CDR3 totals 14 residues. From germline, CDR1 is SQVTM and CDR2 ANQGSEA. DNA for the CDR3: TGCAGCGCGAATAGCGGGAGTCTCTACAATGAGCAGTTCTTC. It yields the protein CSANSGSLYNEQFF.

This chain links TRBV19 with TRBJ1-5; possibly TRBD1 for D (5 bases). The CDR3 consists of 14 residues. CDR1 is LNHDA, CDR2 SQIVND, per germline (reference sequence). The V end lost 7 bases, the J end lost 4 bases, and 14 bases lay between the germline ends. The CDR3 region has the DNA TGTGCCAGTATGGGAGGAGGGGCGAATCAGCCCCAGCATTTT. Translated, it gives CASMGGGANQPQHF. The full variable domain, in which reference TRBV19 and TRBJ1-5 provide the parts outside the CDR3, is DGGITQSPKYLFRKEGQNVTLSCEQNLNHDAMYWYRQDPGQGLRLIYYSQIVNDFQKGDIAEGYSVSREKKESFPLTVTSAQKNPTAFYLCASMGGGANQPQHFGDGTRLSIL.

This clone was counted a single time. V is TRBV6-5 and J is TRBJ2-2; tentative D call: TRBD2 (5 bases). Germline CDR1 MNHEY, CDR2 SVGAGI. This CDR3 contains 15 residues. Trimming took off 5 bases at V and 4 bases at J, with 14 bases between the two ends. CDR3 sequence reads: CASSPTTGSTGELFF. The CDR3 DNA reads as TGTGCCAGCAGTCCGACGACGGGGTCCACCGGGGAGCTGTTTTTT.

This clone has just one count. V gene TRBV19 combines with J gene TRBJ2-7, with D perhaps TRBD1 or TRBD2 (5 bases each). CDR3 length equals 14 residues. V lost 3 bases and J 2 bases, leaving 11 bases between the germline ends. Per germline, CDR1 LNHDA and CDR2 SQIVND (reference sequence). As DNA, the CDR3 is TGTGCCAGTAGTATCCGGGACGGTCCCTACGAGCAGTACTTC. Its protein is CASSIRDGPYEQYF. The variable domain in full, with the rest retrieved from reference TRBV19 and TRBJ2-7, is DGGITQSPKYLFRKEGQNVTLSCEQNLNHDAMYWYRQDPGQGLRLIYYSQIVNDFQKGDIAEGYSVSREKKESFPLTVTSAQKNPTAFYLCASSIRDGPYEQYFGPGTRLTVT.

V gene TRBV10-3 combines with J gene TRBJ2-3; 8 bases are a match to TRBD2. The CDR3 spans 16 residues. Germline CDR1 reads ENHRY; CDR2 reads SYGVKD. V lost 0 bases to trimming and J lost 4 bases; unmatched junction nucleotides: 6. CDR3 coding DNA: TGTGCCATCAGTGAGTCGACTAGCGTCGTTCCAGATACGCAGTATTTT. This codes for CAISESTSVVPDTQYF.

As DNA, the CDR3 is TGTGCCAGCAAGCGACAGGGGTCGAAGGGGCAGTTCTTC. Translated, it gives CASKRQGSKGQFF. V and J are TRBV6-1 and TRBJ2-1, with TRBD1 matching over 8 bases. This CDR3 comprises 13 residues. CDR1 and CDR2 from the germline V gene are MNHNS and SASEGT. The J segment lost 12 bases and the V segment lost 7 bases, leaving 11 bases of the junction unmatched.

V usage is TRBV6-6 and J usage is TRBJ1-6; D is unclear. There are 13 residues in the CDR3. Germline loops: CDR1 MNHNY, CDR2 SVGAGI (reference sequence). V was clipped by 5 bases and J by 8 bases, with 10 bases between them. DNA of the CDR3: TGTGCCAGCAGTCTCATGTGGGATTCACCCCTCCACTTT. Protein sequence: CASSLMWDSPLHF.

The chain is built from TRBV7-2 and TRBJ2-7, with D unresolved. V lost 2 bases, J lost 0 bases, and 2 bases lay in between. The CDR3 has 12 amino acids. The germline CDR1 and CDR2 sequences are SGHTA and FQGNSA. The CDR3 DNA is TGTGCCAGCAGCTTAAACTCCTACGAGCAGTACTTC. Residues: CASSLNSYEQYF. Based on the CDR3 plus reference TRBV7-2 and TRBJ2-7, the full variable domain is GAGVSQSPSNKVTEKGKDVELRCDPISGHTALYWYRQSLGQGLEFLIYFQGNSAPDKSGLPSDRFSAERTGGSVSTLTIQRTQQEDSAVYLCASSLNSYEQYFGPGTRLTVT.

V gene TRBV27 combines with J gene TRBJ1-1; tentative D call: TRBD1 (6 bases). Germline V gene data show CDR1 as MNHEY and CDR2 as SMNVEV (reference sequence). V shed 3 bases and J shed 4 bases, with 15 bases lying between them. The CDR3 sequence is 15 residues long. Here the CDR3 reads CASSLGGRVGTEAFF. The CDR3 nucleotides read TGTGCCAGCAGTTTGGGGGGGCGTGTCGGCACTGAAGCTTTCTTT.

DNA for the CDR3: TGTGCCAGCAGCTTAAGAAAGGGGGCGGTTTTTGAGCAGTTCTTC. As protein: CASSLRKGAVFEQFF. This chain joins TRBV11-2 and TRBJ2-1, with 7 bases matching TRBD1. Trimming took 2 bases from V and 9 from J; bases not matched to a gene: 10. Germline CDR1 is SGHAT and CDR2 is FQNNGV. The CDR3 sequence is 15 residues long.

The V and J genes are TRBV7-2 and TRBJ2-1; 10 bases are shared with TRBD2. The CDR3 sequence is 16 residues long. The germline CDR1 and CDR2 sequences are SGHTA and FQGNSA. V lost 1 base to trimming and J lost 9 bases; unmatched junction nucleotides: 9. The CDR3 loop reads CASSLDASGSRREQFF. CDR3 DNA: TGTGCCAGCAGCTTAGACGCTAGCGGGAGTCGGCGTGAGCAGTTCTTC.

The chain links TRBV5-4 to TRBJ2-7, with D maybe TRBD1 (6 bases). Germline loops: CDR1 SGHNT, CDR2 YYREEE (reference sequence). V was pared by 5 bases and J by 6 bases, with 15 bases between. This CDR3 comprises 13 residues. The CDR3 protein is CASSPDSAGEQYF. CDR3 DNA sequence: TGTGCCAGCAGTCCGGACAGCGCTGGCGAGCAGTACTTC.

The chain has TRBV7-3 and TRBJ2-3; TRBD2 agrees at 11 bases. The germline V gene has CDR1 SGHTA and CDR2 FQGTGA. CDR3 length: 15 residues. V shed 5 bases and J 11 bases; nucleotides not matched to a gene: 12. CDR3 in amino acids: CASSLLAGGVPQQYF. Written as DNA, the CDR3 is TGTGCCAGCAGCCTGTTAGCGGGGGGGGTCCCCCAGCAGTATTTT. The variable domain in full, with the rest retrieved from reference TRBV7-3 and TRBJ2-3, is GAGVSQTPSNKVTEKGKYVELRCDPISGHTALYWYRQSLGQGPEFLIYFQGTGAADDSGLPNDRFFAVRPEGSVSTLKIQRTERGDSAVYLCASSLLAGGVPQQYFGPGTRLTVL.

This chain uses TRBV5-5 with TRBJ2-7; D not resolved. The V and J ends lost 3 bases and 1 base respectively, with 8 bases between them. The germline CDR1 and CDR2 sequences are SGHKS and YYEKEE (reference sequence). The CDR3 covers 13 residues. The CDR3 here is CASSYPLSYEQYF. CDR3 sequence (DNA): TGTGCCAGCAGCTATCCCCTGTCCTACGAGCAGTACTTC.

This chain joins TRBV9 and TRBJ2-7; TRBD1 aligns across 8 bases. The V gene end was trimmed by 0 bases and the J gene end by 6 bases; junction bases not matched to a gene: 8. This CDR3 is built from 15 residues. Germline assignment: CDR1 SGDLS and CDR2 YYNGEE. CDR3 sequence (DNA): TGTGCCAGCAGCGTAGAGGCAGGGGGCCTCTTCGAGCAGTACTTC. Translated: CASSVEAGGLFEQYF.

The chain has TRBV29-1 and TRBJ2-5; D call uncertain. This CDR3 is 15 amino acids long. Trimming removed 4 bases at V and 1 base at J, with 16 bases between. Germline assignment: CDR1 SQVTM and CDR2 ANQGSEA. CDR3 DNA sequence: TGCAGCGTTGTGTCAATCGGAACAGTCCAAGAGACCCAGTACTTC. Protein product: CSVVSIGTVQETQYF.

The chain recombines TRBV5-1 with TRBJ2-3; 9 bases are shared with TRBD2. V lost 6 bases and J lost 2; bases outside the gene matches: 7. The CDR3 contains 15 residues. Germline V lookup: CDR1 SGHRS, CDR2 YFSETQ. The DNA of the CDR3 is TGCGCCAGCATGGTCAGCGGGGGGTCCACAGATACGCAGTATTTT. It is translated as CASMVSGGSTDTQYF.

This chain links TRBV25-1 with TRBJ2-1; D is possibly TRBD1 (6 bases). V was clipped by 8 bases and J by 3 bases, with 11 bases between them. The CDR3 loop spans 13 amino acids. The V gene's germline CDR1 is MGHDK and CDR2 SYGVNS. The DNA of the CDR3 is TGTGCCAGCTCCCGAGGGGGCTACAATGAGCAGTTCTTC. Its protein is CASSRGGYNEQFF.

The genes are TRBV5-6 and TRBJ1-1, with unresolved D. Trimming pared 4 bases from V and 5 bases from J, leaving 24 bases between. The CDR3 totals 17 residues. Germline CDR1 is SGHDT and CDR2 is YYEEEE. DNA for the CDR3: TGTGCCAGCAGCCCCGCGGCGTACCGATGGGCGGGTACTGAAGCTTTCTTT. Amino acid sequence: CASSPAAYRWAGTEAFF.

The CDR3 bases are TGCAGCGTTGGGACCGGGACTAGCAACGAGCAGTACTTC. Protein: CSVGTGTSNEQYF. V usage is TRBV29-1 and J usage is TRBJ2-7, with TRBD2 matching over 9 bases. CDR1 is SQVTM, CDR2 ANQGSEA, per germline. Trimming cost V 4 bases and J 5 bases; bases outside gene matches: 6. The CDR3 consists of 13 residues.

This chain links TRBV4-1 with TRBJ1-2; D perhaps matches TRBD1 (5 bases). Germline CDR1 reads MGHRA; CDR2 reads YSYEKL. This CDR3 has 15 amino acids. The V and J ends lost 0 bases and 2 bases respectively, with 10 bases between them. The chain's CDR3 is CASSQDQGLNYGYTF. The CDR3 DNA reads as TGCGCCAGCAGCCAAGATCAGGGTTTAAACTATGGCTACACCTTC.

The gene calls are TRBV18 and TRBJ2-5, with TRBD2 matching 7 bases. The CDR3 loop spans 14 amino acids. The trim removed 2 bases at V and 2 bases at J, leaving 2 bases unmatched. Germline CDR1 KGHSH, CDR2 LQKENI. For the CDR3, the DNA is TGTGCCAGCTCACCAGGAGCGGGGCAAGAGACCCAGTACTTC. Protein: CASSPGAGQETQYF.

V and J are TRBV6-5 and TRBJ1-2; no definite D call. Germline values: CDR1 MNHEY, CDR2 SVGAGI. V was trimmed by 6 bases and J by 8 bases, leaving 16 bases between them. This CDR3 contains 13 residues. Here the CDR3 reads CASSFRAESGYTF. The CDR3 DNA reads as TGTGCCAGCAGCTTCCGGGCCGAAAGCGGCTACACCTTC.